This T cell receptor (beta chain) was profiled in a study of blood T cell repertoires in COVID-19. Study summary: Material from acute and convalescent COVID-19 was sourced from the United States, Italy and Spain. PBMCs, B-cell-depleted T cells, or T cells were the source of the cDNA or gDNA that made up the material.

This CDR3 has 13 residues. CDR1 and CDR2 from the germline V gene are MDHEN and SYDVKM. The V gene end was trimmed by 4 bases and the J gene end by 8 bases; junction bases not matched to a gene: 6. Under the authors' procedure: The assay estimated nucleated cells by amplifying reference gene primers. The table came from immunoSEQ multiplex PCR; TCRdb's copy has only in-frame clones and leaves some out. That table is the source of V, J and clone size, and D and trimming were worked out from the DNA. The repertoire holds approximately 170,000 clones, with about 86% as singletons. Sequenced material: peripheral blood. The receptor's source is a man between 45 and 60 years old with active or convalescent COVID-19. The chain has TRBV28 and TRBJ1-2; the match to TRBD1 covers 8 bases. CDR3 DNA sequence: TGTGCCAGCAGTTCCGGACAGGGTGGCGGCTACACCTTC. Translated: CASSSGQGGGYTF.